This entry lists 5 T cell receptor beta chains sequenced from one sample in a study of blood T cell repertoires in COVID-19 (dated by TCRdb to 2020 to 2021). Libraries were made using the immunoSEQ multiplex PCR assay. Sourced from immuneACCESS, this table was stored by TCRdb with only in-frame sequences that have V and J called. A share of the clones is absent; for the studies checked, an unresolved V gene accounts for under half, and the remainder has no known explanation. Counted in this sample were more than 300,000 clones; approximately 90% of them appeared once. Around 6% of the sample is taken by the ten largest. Sequences were obtained from PBMCs or T cells enriched from blood (not recorded which). The source is a woman between 25 and 40 years old who had recovered from COVID-19.

The chain employs TRBV2 and TRBJ1-2, with D possibly TRBD1 on 6 matching bases. The CDR3 sequence is 13 residues long. The germline V gene has CDR1 SNHLY and CDR2 FYNNEI. Trimming removed 6 bases from V and 5 bases from J, with 13 bases in between. CDR3 amino acids: CASRFLQGYGYTF. CDR3 DNA sequence: TGTGCCAGCAGGTTTTTACAGGGTTATGGCTACACCTTC.

V usage is TRBV5-1 and J usage is TRBJ1-3, with D uncertain. Germline CDR1 reads SGHRS; CDR2 reads YFSETQ. V lost 2 bases, J lost 0 bases, and 9 bases lay in between. This CDR3 comprises 15 residues. The CDR3 coding sequence is TGCGCCAGCAGCTTAGCTGCCGGCTCTGGAAACACCATATATTTT. As protein: CASSLAAGSGNTIYF.

J is TRBJ2-3 and V is TRBV20-1; the D is unclear. Trimming shortened V by 3 bases and J by 1 base, and 11 bases separated the two germline ends. Looked up from germline, CDR1 is DFQATT and CDR2 is SNEGSKA (reference sequence). The CDR3 sequence is 14 residues long. The CDR3 DNA reads TGCAGTGCTAGTATTCGGCAGGGCACAGATACGCAGTATTTT. It codes for CSASIRQGTDTQYF.

Only one count was recorded for this clone. The CDR3 sequence: CASSAGTGGHEQPQHF. DNA of the CDR3: TGTGCCAGCAGCGCCGGGACAGGGGGACACGAACAGCCCCAGCATTTT. The chain is built from TRBV9 and TRBJ1-5; 11 bases are a match to TRBD1. There are 16 residues in the CDR3. The germline CDR1 and CDR2 sequences are SGDLS and YYNGEE. V shed 3 bases, J shed 7 bases, and the junction held 9 bases outside the gene matches.

This clone is a singleton in its sample. The rearrangement links TRBV27 to TRBJ2-3; D perhaps matches TRBD2 (6 bases). The CDR3 extends over 14 amino acids. V dropped 8 bases and J dropped 1 base, with 13 bases sitting between them. Germline V gives CDR1 MNHEY, CDR2 SMNVEV (reference sequence). The CDR3 nucleotides read TGTGCCAGCGGGATGACTAGACGCACAGATACGCAGTATTTT. This encodes CASGMTRRTDTQYF.